In its sample, the clone carrying this T cell receptor beta chain was seen a few times. Its target is not known. TCRdb ran MiXCR on the RT-PCR reads and lists one entry per CDR3 protein. The sample consists of hundreds of thousands of distinct CDR3 sequences, 11% to 15% of them appearing once. The CDR3 runs 17 residues. V dropped 3 bases and J dropped 6; count of bases not matched to a gene: 11. The data belong to a study of response to subunit inactivated influenza vaccine. Regarding the study as a whole: Each seasonal influenza vaccination, the authors suggested, recruits few new T cells.

Here the sequenced sample was PBMCs from blood, taken 14 days before vaccination. This sequence originates from a man aged 50 to 60 who received an inactivated influenza vaccine. This rearrangement joins TRBV12-3 or TRBV12-4 to TRBJ2-2; TRBD1 matches 9 bases. CDR3: CASSLLGPGQGSGELFF. CDR3 sequence (DNA): TGTGCCAGCAGTTTGTTAGGCCCGGGACAGGGATCCGGGGAGCTGTTTTTT.